This T cell receptor (beta chain) was identified in a study of spatial heterogeneity in lung cancer. About the study: TCR and UMI combinations that were unique each appeared, on average, more than ten times in raw reads.

There are 16 residues in the CDR3. Germline V lookup: CDR1 LNHDA, CDR2 SQIVND (reference sequence). V gave up 4 bases and J gave up 0 bases, with 16 bases separating them. Sample time point: sample taken at primary tumor resection. Tumor, nontumor lung or frozen PBMC supplied whole RNA that was sequenced unsorted. Donation came from some 72 patients with untreated early-stage non-small cell lung cancer. Many counts were recorded for this clonotype. Its antigen is not known. Findings and limits, study-wide: Resection saw ubiquitous expanded tumor TCRs appear in blood more than follow-up did.

Unique molecular identifiers tagged every individual TCR cDNA molecule. In TCRdb, the 5' RACE reads were re-called with MiXCR into one record per CDR3 protein. The sample records roughly 15,000 distinct CDR3 sequences, almost 8% being singletons. V gene TRBV19 combines with J gene TRBJ2-7, with D tentatively TRBD1 (6 bases). This specimen consisted of PBMCs, obtained at surgery. This clonotype was obtained from a female donor with early-stage non-small cell lung cancer. The CDR3 sequence is CASSTPRGGASYEQYF. Written as DNA, the CDR3 is TGTGCCAGTAGTACCCCCAGGGGCGGAGCCTCCTACGAGCAGTACTTC.